Below, one TCR beta chain is given with its context. Only a few counts were recorded for this clone. Its antigen is still unknown. No base quality values were provided; no much bigger clone lies one nucleotide off. These data are taken from a study of blood T cell repertoires in COVID-19 (dated by TCRdb to the early 2020s). About the study as a whole: Samples from collaborators originated in the United States, Italy and Spain and spanned both the acute and convalescent phases of COVID-19. The prospective study material was composed of cDNA or gDNA derived from T cells, B-cell-depleted T cells, or PBMCs. The dataset comprised deeply sampled blood TCRbeta repertoires from subjects exposed to, actively infected with, or recovered from COVID-19. The repertoires were made available in a free public database intended to serve as a resource for research on the immune response to SARS-CoV-2. The samples were drawn from two sources: the first 160 participants of the ongoing ImmuneRACE study, and over 1,000 subjects contributed by 6 global collaborators. Nearly every sample came with metadata listing a de-identified subject ID, COVID-19 status, age in years and sex. Where available, HLA class I and class II types were taken from metadata supplied by the sample provider and were not determined by assay-based typing. Study-wide findings and limitations: How much clinical and demographic metadata was included differed by source and by participant, and the metadata was provided uncurated.

Samples from volunteer blood donors who had recovered from COVID-19 were contributed by a second Seattle source. Collaborating institutions collected whole blood in K2EDTA tubes following their own protocols. Collaborator samples were shipped for TCRbeta analysis as frozen whole blood, isolated PBMCs, or DNA extracted from either sample type. The immunoSEQ Assay, a bias-controlled multiplex PCR, was used to amplify TCRbeta CDR3 regions from genomic DNA. On the study's bioinformatics: Within the assay, amplification of reference gene primers was used to estimate how many nucleated cells each sample contained. To quantify the absolute abundance of each unique TCRbeta CDR3 rearrangement, sequence reads were collapsed and filtered. For each sample, productive Simpson clonality was calculated by taking the square root of Simpson's diversity index across productive rearrangements. TCRdb carries this immuneACCESS record with in-frame sequences only. Its versions omit some clonotypes, under half of them owing to an unresolved V gene in the studies checked, with the rest unexplained. The DNA gave D and trimming, while V, J and clone size come from that table. Here the sample has nearly 250,000 clones; about 89% occur a single time. The ten largest clones add up to around 1.5% of the sample.

The clonotype was recovered from a woman aged 60 to 75 who had recovered from COVID-19. Sequenced sample: peripheral blood.

The nucleotides read TGTGCCAGTAGTAATCCCGGGACTAGCGGATCCTACGAGCAGTACTTC. This codes for CASSNPGTSGSYEQYF. Recombination linked TRBV19 to TRBJ2-7; TRBD2 agrees with 11 junctional bases. The CDR3 runs 16 amino acids, cysteine and phenylalanine included. Left in the record is the CDR3 DNA by itself, 48 bases read in frame from the first base. Trimming leaves V shorter by 4 bases and J shorter by 1 base, with the junction holding 6 bases beyond the gene matches. Based on the germline V gene (reference sequence), the CDR1 and CDR2 sequences are LNHDA and SQIVND. With all but the CDR3 taken from the reference TRBV19 and TRBJ2-7 genes, the full variable domain is: DGGITQSPKYLFRKEGQNVTLSCEQNLNHDAMYWYRQDPGQGLRLIYYSQIVNDFQKGDIAEGYSVSREKKESFPLTVTSAQKNPTAFYLCASSNPGTSGSYEQYFGPGTRLTVT.